This record covers a single TCR beta chain. Its matching antigen is unknown. The V gene's germline CDR1 is WSHSY and CDR2 SAAADI. The CDR3 is 13 residues long. This record belongs to a study of CXCR3-negative and CXCR3-positive naive CD8 T cells. Whole-study results and caveats: For CXCR3-positive naive cells, TRB CDR3s were more hydrophobic than those of CXCR3-negative naive cells.

5' RACE with UMI labels generated the TRB cDNA libraries. TCRdb re-called the 5' RACE reads and shows each CDR3 protein once, DNA omitted. This sample contains 150,000 or so distinct CDR3 sequences. Naive CD8+ T cells had a CD45RO-CCR7+CD27+CD95- phenotype. This TCR was sampled from a human donor in good health. Some clones in this sample may be carry-over from other donors' samples. Sequenced input: naive CXCR3- CD8+ T cells from blood. Subset in this sample: CD45RO-CCR7+CD27+CD95- naive CD8+ T cells lacking CXCR3 (TNR3-). The chain combines TRBV10-2 with TRBJ1-2. The CDR3 is CASSVASNYGYTF.